This paragraph reports one TCR beta chain. Authors' data handling: Reference gene primer amplification in the assay estimated nucleated cell counts. The assay was immunoSEQ multiplex PCR, and TCRdb's table has in-frame clones only and misses some. The V and J calls and the clone size are those of that table, but D and trimming were determined from the DNA. The sample carries about 200,000 clones, approximately 87% recorded once. The source of the sample is a study of blood T cell repertoires in COVID-19. Study in general: The United States, Italy and Spain were the sources of the acute and convalescent COVID-19 samples. Sample material is recorded as cDNA or gDNA derived from T cells, B-cell-depleted T cells, or PBMCs.

The CDR3 has 17 amino acids. V shed 3 bases, J shed 4 bases, and the junction held 5 bases outside the gene matches. Germline V gene sequence: CDR1 LGHNA, CDR2 YSLEER. The sequence derives from a woman aged 45-65 years with acute or convalescent COVID-19. Sequencing was performed on peripheral blood. This rearrangement joins TRBV4-3 to TRBJ2-1; 14 positions agree with TRBD2. The CDR3 here is CASSHRTSGGPYNEQFF. The CDR3, as DNA: TGCGCCAGCAGCCATAGGACTAGCGGGGGGCCATACAATGAGCAGTTCTTC.